Presented here are 31 T cell receptor beta chains from one specimen sequenced in a study of response to subunit inactivated influenza vaccine. TCRdb independently ran MiXCR on the RT-PCR reads; one entry per CDR3 protein. The sample shows fewer than 700,000 distinct CDR3 sequences, over 10% of them seen only once. The material was PBMCs from blood, obtained 45 days after vaccination. The source of these receptors is a man aged 45-65 years who received an inactivated influenza vaccine.

This clonotype occurred a few times. The rearrangement joins TRBV29-1 to TRBJ2-3; D might be TRBD2 (5 bases). The CDR3 sequence is 12 residues long. The germline V gene encodes CDR1 SQVTM and CDR2 ANQGSEA. Trimming stripped 7 bases from V and 5 bases from J, with 13 bases between. CDR3 sequence reads: CSEKNAGDTQYF. CDR3 in DNA: TGCAGCGAGAAGAATGCGGGAGATACGCAGTATTTT.

The chain employs TRBV14 and TRBJ2-5; D is unresolved. The CDR3 covers 13 residues. The germline CDR1 and CDR2 sequences are SGHDN and FVKESK. V lost 0 bases, J lost 6 bases, and 8 bases lay in between. The CDR3, as DNA: TGTGCCAGCAGCCAAGACGGCTGGCAGACCCAGTACTTC. Protein sequence: CASSQDGWQTQYF.

The chain employs TRBV18 and TRBJ2-1; perhaps TRBD2 as D (6 bases). The CDR3 covers 16 residues. Trimming shortened V by 0 bases and J by 4 bases, and 13 bases separated the two germline ends. Germline loops: CDR1 KGHSH, CDR2 LQKENI. In DNA, the CDR3 is TGTGCCAGCTCACCACCGGAGGGGAGTAGATACAATGAGCAGTTCTTC. It codes for CASSPPEGSRYNEQFF.

This clonotype was seen ten or more times. The chain is built from TRBV3-1 and TRBJ1-1, with D hard to call. Germline loops: CDR1 LGHDT, CDR2 YNNKEL (reference sequence). V was pared by 1 base and J by 1 base, with 4 bases between. CDR3 length equals 13 residues. In DNA form, the CDR3 reads TGTGCCAGCAGCCAAGGACAGAACACTGAAGCTTTCTTT. Translated: CASSQGQNTEAFF.

This clonotype came up a few times. V usage is TRBV10-3 and J usage is TRBJ1-1; the D gene is possibly TRBD1 (6 bases). The V end was cut by 5 bases, the J end by 1 base, with 8 bases between. In germline, CDR1 is ENHRY, CDR2 SYGVKD. The CDR3 is 13 amino acids. The chain's CDR3 is CAISLQGNTEAFF. In DNA, the CDR3 is TGTGCCATCAGTTTACAGGGGAACACTGAAGCTTTCTTT.

The gene calls are TRBV4-3 and TRBJ2-3; 8 bases fit TRBD1. The CDR3 extends over 16 amino acids. V lost 5 bases and J lost 4; bases outside the gene matches: 11. Germline values: CDR1 LGHNA, CDR2 YSLEER. In DNA form, the CDR3 reads TGCGCCAGCAGCGTCTCCAGGGGGCGGGAAGCAGATACGCAGTATTTT. Its protein product is CASSVSRGREADTQYF.

This clonotype turned up a few times. V gene TRBV7-2 combines with J gene TRBJ2-5; D is undetermined. Trimming took 4 bases from V and 4 from J, leaving 16 bases between them. The length of the CDR3 is 15 residues. Germline lookup yields CDR1 SGHTA and CDR2 FQGNSA. CDR3 sequence: CASSSPGPQPETQYF. The CDR3 DNA reads TGTGCCAGCAGCTCCCCAGGTCCTCAACCAGAGACCCAGTACTTC. Together with reference TRBV7-2 and TRBJ2-5, the CDR3 gives the full variable domain: GAGVSQSPSNKVTEKGKDVELRCDPISGHTALYWYRQSLGQGLEFLIYFQGNSAPDKSGLPSDRFSAERTGGSVSTLTIQRTQQEDSAVYLCASSSPGPQPETQYFGPGTRLLVL.

This clonotype was detected ten times or more. V usage is TRBV5-6 and J usage is TRBJ1-1; TRBD1 matches at 7 bases. The CDR3 loop spans 15 amino acids. V lost 1 base, J lost 5 bases, and 8 bases stayed unmatched. CDR1 is SGHDT, CDR2 YYEEEE, per germline. The CDR3 region has the DNA TGTGCCAGCAGCTTGCAAGACAGGGAAGGAACTGAAGCTTTCTTT. Translation: CASSLQDREGTEAFF.

This clonotype was seen more than once but under ten times. V and J are TRBV28 and TRBJ2-7, with 7 bases identical to TRBD1. V shed 8 bases, J shed 4 bases, and the junction held 14 bases outside the gene matches. From germline, CDR1 is MDHEN and CDR2 SYDVKM. The CDR3 has 15 residues. DNA for the CDR3: TGTGCCAGCTCTTCTATCTTGAGACAGGGATACGAGCAGTACTTC. As protein: CASSSILRQGYEQYF.

This clonotype was seen more than once but under ten times. V and J are TRBV18 and TRBJ2-7, with D possibly matching TRBD2 (6 bases). Germline V gene sequence: CDR1 KGHSH, CDR2 LQKENI. This CDR3 has 13 amino acids. Trimming took 0 bases from V and 6 from J, leaving 9 bases between them. The CDR3: CASSPPMGGEQYF. DNA for the CDR3: TGTGCCAGCTCACCACCGATGGGGGGCGAGCAGTACTTC.

The rearrangement links TRBV30 to TRBJ2-6; D gene uncertain. The V end lost 3 bases, the J end lost 0 bases, and 0 bases lay between the germline ends. CDR3 length equals 12 residues. Germline loops: CDR1 GTSNPN, CDR2 SVGIG (reference sequence). The CDR3 is CAWSSGANVLTF. The DNA for the CDR3 is TGTGCCTGGAGCTCTGGGGCCAACGTCCTGACTTTC.

The rearrangement joins TRBV10-3 to TRBJ2-7, with 7 bases aligning to TRBD2. Trimming at V came to 4 bases and at J to 5 bases, leaving 2 bases not matched to a gene. The CDR3 is 12 residues long. Germline V gene data show CDR1 as ENHRY and CDR2 as SYGVKD. The CDR3 sequence: CAISGGGDEQYF. The CDR3, as DNA: TGTGCCATCAGTGGGGGGGGGGACGAGCAGTACTTC.

The chain links TRBV14 to TRBJ2-3; possible D gene TRBD2, 5 bases. The V gene lost 0 bases and the J gene lost 3 bases, with 7 bases spanning the gap. This CDR3 contains 14 residues. Germline V gene lookup returns CDR1 SGHDN and CDR2 FVKESK. The DNA for the CDR3 is TGTGCCAGCAGCCAAGAGTCGGGGACAGATACGCAGTATTTT. This encodes CASSQESGTDTQYF.

This clonotype was seen a handful of times. This chain uses TRBV4-2 with TRBJ2-3; D gene uncertain. The CDR3 extends over 14 amino acids. Germline CDR1 LGHNA, CDR2 YNFKEQ. V was trimmed by 0 bases and J by 0 bases, leaving 4 bases between them. The CDR3 DNA follows: TGTGCCAGCAGCCAAGAAAAAAGCACAGATACGCAGTATTTT. Its translation: CASSQEKSTDTQYF.

This clonotype was seen many times. V gene TRBV7-2 combines with J gene TRBJ2-3, with 10 positions matching TRBD1. Unmatched junction bases numbered 6, after V lost 6 bases and J lost 3 bases. The germline gives CDR1 SGHTA, CDR2 FQGNSA. The CDR3 extends over 15 amino acids. The CDR3 nucleotides are TGTGCCAGCAGGGGCCAGGGACAGGGGACAGATACGCAGTATTTT. Its translation: CASRGQGQGTDTQYF.

The CDR3 reads CASTASTNNEQFF. CDR3 sequence (DNA): TGTGCCAGCACCGCGTCCACTAACAATGAGCAGTTCTTC. V usage is TRBV12-3 or TRBV12-4 and J usage is TRBJ2-1; D is ambiguous. This CDR3 is built from 13 residues. V shed 7 bases and J shed 5 bases, with 12 bases lying between them.

The chain uses TRBV4-3 and TRBJ2-7, with D unclear. Trimming stripped 0 bases from V and 2 bases from J, with 20 bases between. Germline V lookup: CDR1 LGHNA, CDR2 YSLEER. This CDR3 is 18 amino acids long. CDR3 in DNA: TGCGCCAGCAGCCAAGAGCAACACTTCGGACGGCCGACCTACGAGCAGTACTTC. Translating it yields CASSQEQHFGRPTYEQYF.

The chain employs TRBV20-1 and TRBJ1-1; 8 bases are shared with TRBD1. With 5 bases clipped from V and 5 bases from J, the junction kept 4 bases outside the gene matches. The CDR3 extends over 12 amino acids. CDR1 is DFQATT, CDR2 SNEGSKA, per germline (reference sequence). CDR3 loop: CSAGQGMTEAFF. The CDR3 DNA follows: TGCAGTGCTGGACAGGGTATGACTGAAGCTTTCTTT.

This clonotype was seen many times. This chain uses TRBV4-3 with TRBJ2-7; tentative D call: TRBD2 (5 bases). This CDR3 comprises 13 residues. Trimming pared 4 bases from V and 5 bases from J, leaving 12 bases between. Per germline, CDR1 LGHNA and CDR2 YSLEER. The CDR3 coding sequence is TGCGCCAGCAGCCTCGAGAGAGGGAACGAGCAGTACTTC. This encodes CASSLERGNEQYF.

This chain joins TRBV11-2 and TRBJ2-7; 7 nucleotides align to TRBD2. The CDR3 contains 14 residues. Germline V gene data show CDR1 as SGHAT and CDR2 as FQNNGV. J gave up 0 bases and V 5 bases, and 4 bases lay outside the gene matches. CDR3 sequence: CASSAGTNSYEQYF. CDR3 nucleotide sequence: TGTGCCAGCAGCGCCGGGACTAACTCCTACGAGCAGTACTTC.

V usage is TRBV11-2 and J usage is TRBJ2-3; 8 bases line up with TRBD2. The V gene end was trimmed by 5 bases and the J gene end by 4 bases; junction bases not matched to a gene: 14. CDR3 length: 17 residues. Germline V gene data show CDR1 as SGHAT and CDR2 as FQNNGV. CDR3 sequence reads: CASSRTTRGAGADTQYF. DNA for the CDR3: TGTGCCAGCAGCCGCACCACGCGGGGGGCAGGTGCAGATACGCAGTATTTT.

This clonotype was found many times. The chain has TRBV12-3 or TRBV12-4 and TRBJ2-7, with a weak D call TRBD2 (6 bases). V lost 6 bases and J lost 2, with 17 bases in between. The CDR3 contains 15 residues. DNA of the CDR3: TGTGCCAGCAGGAATGAGGAGGGAGGACCCTACGAGCAGTACTTC. Protein: CASRNEEGGPYEQYF.

This clonotype was seen a few times. V is TRBV5-1 and J is TRBJ1-5, with 8 bases that match TRBD1. The J segment lost 2 bases and the V segment lost 0 bases, leaving 4 bases of the junction unmatched. The CDR3 contains 16 residues. Germline values: CDR1 SGHRS, CDR2 YFSETQ. CDR3: CASSLGTGLGNQPQHF. CDR3 bases: TGCGCCAGCAGCTTGGGGACAGGGTTGGGCAATCAGCCCCAGCATTTT.

This rearrangement joins TRBV4-1 to TRBJ2-1, with 9 nucleotides matching TRBD2. In germline, CDR1 is MGHRA, CDR2 YSYEKL. CDR3 length: 17 amino acids. With V trimmed by 1 base and J by 2 bases, 6 bases remained unmatched. CDR3 sequence reads: CASSQGGSGGPYNEQFF. CDR3 in DNA: TGCGCCAGCAGCCAAGGGGGTAGCGGGGGCCCCTACAATGAGCAGTTCTTC.

V gene TRBV30 combines with J gene TRBJ2-2, with 13 bases fitting TRBD2. Germline assignment: CDR1 GTSNPN and CDR2 SVGIG (reference sequence). The CDR3 loop spans 15 amino acids. The junction had 2 bases not matched to a gene; V was cut back by 2 bases and J by 5 bases. The CDR3 sequence: CAWSLLAGGTGELFF. The CDR3 DNA reads as TGTGCCTGGAGTCTACTAGCGGGAGGGACCGGGGAGCTGTTTTTT.

Only a few counts were recorded for this clonotype. V and J are TRBV6-2 or TRBV6-3 and TRBJ1-2, with D possibly TRBD1 on 6 matching bases. CDR1 and CDR2 (germline): MNHEY, SVGEGT. This CDR3 is built from 15 residues. Deletions cut 7 bases from V and 5 bases from J, with 20 bases between. For the CDR3, the DNA is TGTGCCAGCAATGACCCACAGGGTTCGCATTATGGCTACACCTTC. This sequence encodes CASNDPQGSHYGYTF.

In this sample, this clonotype turned up many times. The genes are TRBV20-1 and TRBJ2-7, with D unresolved. Germline loops: CDR1 DFQATT, CDR2 SNEGSKA (reference sequence). The CDR3 consists of 13 residues. The V end was cut by 3 bases, the J end by 0 bases, with 9 bases between. CDR3 nucleotide sequence: TGCAGTGCTAGCAGCCTTCACTCCTACGAGCAGTACTTC. Protein product: CSASSLHSYEQYF.

This clonotype was seen a handful of times. J is TRBJ2-7 and V is TRBV4-3, with TRBD1 as a possible D gene (6 bases). Per the germline V gene, CDR1 is LGHNA and CDR2 is YSLEER. CDR3 length: 13 residues. V lost 0 bases and J lost 6, with 9 bases in between. The CDR3 DNA reads as TGCGCCAGCAGCCAAGATATGGGGGCCGAGCAGTACTTC. Its protein is CASSQDMGAEQYF.

The table lists this clonotype with a few counts. The chain couples TRBV4-1 to TRBJ2-3; TRBD1 matches 7 bases. Germline V gene sequence: CDR1 MGHRA, CDR2 YSYEKL. Losses at the gene ends were 1 base for V and 1 base for J; bases not matched to a gene: 2. The CDR3 consists of 15 residues. CDR3 nucleotide sequence: TGCGCCAGCAGCCAAGTGACAGGGCGCACAGATACGCAGTATTTT. Translation: CASSQVTGRTDTQYF.

In its sample, this clonotype was seen a few times. The chain links TRBV29-1 to TRBJ1-1; D is possibly TRBD1 (6 bases). Germline assignment: CDR1 SQVTM and CDR2 ANQGSEA. The CDR3 extends over 13 amino acids. The V end lost 6 bases, the J end lost 1 base, and 12 bases lay between the germline ends. The CDR3 DNA is TGCAGCGTCATGACAGGACCGAACACTGAAGCTTTCTTT. It is translated as CSVMTGPNTEAFF. Based on the CDR3 plus reference TRBV29-1 and TRBJ1-1, the full variable domain is SAVISQKPSRDICQRGTSLTIQCQVDSQVTMMFWYRQQPGQSLTLIATANQGSEATYESGFVIDKFPISRPNLTFSTLTVSNMSPEDSSIYLCSVMTGPNTEAFFGQGTRLTVV.

A word on this clonotype: Germline and junction disagree at one end, which may indicate a read error. The chain carries TRBV7-9 and TRBJ2-5; D perhaps matches TRBD1 (6 bases). The CDR3 contains 14 residues. Germline V gives CDR1 SEHNR, CDR2 FQNEAQ (reference sequence). The CDR3 DNA reads as TGTGCCAGCAGGGGATGGACAGTACAAGAGAGCCAGTACTTC. This encodes CASRGWTVQESQYF.